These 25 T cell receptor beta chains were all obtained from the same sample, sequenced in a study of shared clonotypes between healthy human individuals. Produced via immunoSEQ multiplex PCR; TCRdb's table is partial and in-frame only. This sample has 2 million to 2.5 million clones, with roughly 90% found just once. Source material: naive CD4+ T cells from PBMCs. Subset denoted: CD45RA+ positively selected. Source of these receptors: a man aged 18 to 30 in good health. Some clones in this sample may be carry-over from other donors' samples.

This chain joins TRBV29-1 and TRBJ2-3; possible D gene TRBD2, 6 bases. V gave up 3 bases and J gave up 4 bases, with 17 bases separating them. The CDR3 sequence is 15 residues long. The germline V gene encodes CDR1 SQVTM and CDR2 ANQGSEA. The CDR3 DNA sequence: TGCAGCGTTGACGGGACTGTTTCTTCCCCAGATACGCAGTATTTT. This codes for CSVDGTVSSPDTQYF.

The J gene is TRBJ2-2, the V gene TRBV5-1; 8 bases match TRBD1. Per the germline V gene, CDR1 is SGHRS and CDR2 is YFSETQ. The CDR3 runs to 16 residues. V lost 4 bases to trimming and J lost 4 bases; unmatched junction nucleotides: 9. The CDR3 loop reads CASSPRGRDGTGELFF. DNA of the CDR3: TGCGCCAGCAGCCCCAGGGGGCGGGATGGCACCGGGGAGCTGTTTTTT.

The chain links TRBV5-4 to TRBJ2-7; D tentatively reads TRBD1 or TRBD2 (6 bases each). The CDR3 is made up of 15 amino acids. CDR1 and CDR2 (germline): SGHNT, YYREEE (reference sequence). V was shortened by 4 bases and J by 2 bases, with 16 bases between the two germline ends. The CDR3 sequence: CASSLRAEGAYEQYF. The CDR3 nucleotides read TGTGCCAGCAGCCTTCGGGCGGAGGGGGCCTACGAGCAGTACTTC.

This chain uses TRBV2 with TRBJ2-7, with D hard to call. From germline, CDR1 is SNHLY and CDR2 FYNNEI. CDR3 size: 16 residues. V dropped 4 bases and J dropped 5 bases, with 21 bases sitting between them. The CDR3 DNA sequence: TGTGCCAGCAGTGCAGACTCCCCCCGACTTTCAGACGAGCAGTACTTC. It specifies CASSADSPRLSDEQYF.

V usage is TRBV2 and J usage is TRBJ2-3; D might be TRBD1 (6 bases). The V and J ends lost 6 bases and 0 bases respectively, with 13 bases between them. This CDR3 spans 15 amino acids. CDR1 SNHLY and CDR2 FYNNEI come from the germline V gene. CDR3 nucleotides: TGTGCCAGCAGCAGGGGACCCCCTAGCACAGATACGCAGTATTTT. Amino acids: CASSRGPPSTDTQYF.

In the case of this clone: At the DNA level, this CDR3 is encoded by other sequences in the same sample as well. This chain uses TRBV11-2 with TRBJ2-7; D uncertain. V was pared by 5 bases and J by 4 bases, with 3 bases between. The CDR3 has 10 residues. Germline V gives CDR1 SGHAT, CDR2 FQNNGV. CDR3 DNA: TGTGCCAGCAGCCTATACGAGCAGTACTTC. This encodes CASSLYEQYF.

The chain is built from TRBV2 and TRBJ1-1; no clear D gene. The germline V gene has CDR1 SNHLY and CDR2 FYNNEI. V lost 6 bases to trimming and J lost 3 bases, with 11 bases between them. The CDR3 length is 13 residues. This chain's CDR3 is CASSPQVDTEAFF. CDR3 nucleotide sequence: TGTGCCAGCAGCCCCCAGGTGGACACTGAAGCTTTCTTT.

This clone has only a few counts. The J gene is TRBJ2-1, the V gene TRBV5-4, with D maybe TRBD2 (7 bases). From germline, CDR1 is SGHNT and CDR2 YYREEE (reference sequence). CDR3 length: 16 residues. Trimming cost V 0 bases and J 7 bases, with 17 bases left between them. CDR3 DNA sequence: TGTGCCAGCAGCTTGGAGGGGGGGAGGGCCGGGAATGAGCAGTTCTTC. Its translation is CASSLEGGRAGNEQFF.

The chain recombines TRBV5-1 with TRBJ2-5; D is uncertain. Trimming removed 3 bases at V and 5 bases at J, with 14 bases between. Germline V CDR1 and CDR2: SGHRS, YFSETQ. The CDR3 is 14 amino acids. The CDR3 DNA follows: TGCGCCAGCAGCTGGGCGCCGGCTAGGGAGACCCAGTACTTC. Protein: CASSWAPARETQYF.

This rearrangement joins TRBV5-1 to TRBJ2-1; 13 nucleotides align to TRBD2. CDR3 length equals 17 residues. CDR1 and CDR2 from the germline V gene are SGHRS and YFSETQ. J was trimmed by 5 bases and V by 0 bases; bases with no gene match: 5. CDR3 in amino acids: CASSLGGTSGAHNEQFF. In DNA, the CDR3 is TGCGCCAGCAGCTTGGGTGGGACTAGCGGGGCGCACAATGAGCAGTTCTTC.

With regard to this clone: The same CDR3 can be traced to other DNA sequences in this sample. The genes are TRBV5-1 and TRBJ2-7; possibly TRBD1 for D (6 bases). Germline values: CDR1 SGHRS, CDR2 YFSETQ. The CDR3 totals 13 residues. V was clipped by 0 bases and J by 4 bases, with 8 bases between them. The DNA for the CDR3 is TGCGCCAGCAGCTTGGCAGGGGTATACGAGCAGTACTTC. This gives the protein CASSLAGVYEQYF.

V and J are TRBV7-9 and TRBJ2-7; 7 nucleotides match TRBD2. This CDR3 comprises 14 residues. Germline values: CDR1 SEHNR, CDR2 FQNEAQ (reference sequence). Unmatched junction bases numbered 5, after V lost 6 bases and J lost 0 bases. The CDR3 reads CASSQRGGSYEQYF. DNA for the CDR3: TGTGCCAGCAGTCAACGCGGGGGCTCCTACGAGCAGTACTTC.

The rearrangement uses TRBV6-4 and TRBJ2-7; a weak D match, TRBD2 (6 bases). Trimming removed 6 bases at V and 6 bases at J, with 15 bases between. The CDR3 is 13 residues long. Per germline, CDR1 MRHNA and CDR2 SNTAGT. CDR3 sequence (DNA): TGTGCCAGCAGGAAGCGGGTTGGGATCGAGCAGTACTTC. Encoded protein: CASRKRVGIEQYF.

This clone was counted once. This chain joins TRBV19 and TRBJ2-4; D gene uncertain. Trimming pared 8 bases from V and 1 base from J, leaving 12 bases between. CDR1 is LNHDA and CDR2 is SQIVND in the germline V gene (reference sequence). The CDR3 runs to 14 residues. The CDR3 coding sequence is TGTGCCAGTGCGAGCCTTATGGCCAAAAACATTCAGTACTTC. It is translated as CASASLMAKNIQYF.

The CDR3 loop reads CASSPKILSGEQYF. The CDR3 region has the DNA TGTGCCAGCAGCCCCAAGATCCTCTCGGGCGAGCAGTACTTC. V and J are TRBV2 and TRBJ2-7, with unresolved D. This CDR3 contains 14 residues. Trimming pared 6 bases from V and 6 bases from J, leaving 18 bases between. Germline V CDR1 and CDR2: SNHLY, FYNNEI.

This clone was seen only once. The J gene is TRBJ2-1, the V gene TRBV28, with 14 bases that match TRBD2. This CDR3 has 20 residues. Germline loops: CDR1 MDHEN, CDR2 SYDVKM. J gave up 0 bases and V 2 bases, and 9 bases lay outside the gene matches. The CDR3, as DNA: TGTGCCAGCAGTTTAAGGCCGGGACTAGCGGGAGCAGTCTCCTACAATGAGCAGTTCTTC. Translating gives CASSLRPGLAGAVSYNEQFF.

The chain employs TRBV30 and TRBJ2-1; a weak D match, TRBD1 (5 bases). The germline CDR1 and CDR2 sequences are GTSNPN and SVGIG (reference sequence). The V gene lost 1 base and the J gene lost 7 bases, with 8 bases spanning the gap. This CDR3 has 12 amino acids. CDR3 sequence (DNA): TGTGCCTGGAGTGACAGGTTTAATGAGCAGTTCTTC. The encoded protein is CAWSDRFNEQFF.

DNA for the CDR3: TGCGCCAGCAGCCAGCTTACAGGGGGCGCGGGCTACACCTTC. Residues: CASSQLTGGAGYTF. The chain uses TRBV4-1 and TRBJ1-2; 9 nucleotides match TRBD1. This CDR3 is built from 14 residues. V trimming: 3 bases; J trimming: 8 bases; junction bases outside the gene matches: 7. CDR1 is MGHRA and CDR2 is YSYEKL in the germline V gene.

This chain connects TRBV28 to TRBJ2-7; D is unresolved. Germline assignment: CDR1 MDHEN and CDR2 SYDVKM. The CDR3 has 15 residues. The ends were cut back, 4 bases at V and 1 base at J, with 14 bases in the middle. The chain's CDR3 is CASSSWSEISYEQYF. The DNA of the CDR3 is TGTGCCAGCAGTTCTTGGTCGGAGATTTCCTACGAGCAGTACTTC.

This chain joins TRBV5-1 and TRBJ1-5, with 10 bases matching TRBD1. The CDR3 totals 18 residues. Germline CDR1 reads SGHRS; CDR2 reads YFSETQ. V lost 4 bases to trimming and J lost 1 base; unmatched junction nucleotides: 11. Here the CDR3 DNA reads TGCGCCAGCAGCGGAAGGGACAGGGGTGAGTCAAGCAATCAGCCCCAGCATTTT. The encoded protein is CASSGRDRGESSNQPQHF.

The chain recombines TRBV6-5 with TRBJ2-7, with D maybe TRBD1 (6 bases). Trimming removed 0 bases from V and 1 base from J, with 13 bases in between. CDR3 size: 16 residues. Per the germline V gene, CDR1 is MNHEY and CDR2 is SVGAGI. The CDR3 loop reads CASSYSNREPSYEQYF. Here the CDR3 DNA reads TGTGCCAGCAGTTACTCGAACAGGGAACCTTCCTACGAGCAGTACTTC.

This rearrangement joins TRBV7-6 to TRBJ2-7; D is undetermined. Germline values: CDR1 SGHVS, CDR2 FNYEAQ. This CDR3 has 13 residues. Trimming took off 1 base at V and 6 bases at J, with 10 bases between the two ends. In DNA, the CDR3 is TGTGCCAGCAGCTTAGGCCATTCTAGCGAGCAGTACTTC. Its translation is CASSLGHSSEQYF.

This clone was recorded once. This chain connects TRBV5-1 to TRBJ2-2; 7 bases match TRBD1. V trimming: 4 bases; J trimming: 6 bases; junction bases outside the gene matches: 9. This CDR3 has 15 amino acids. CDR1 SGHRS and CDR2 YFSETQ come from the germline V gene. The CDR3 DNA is TGCGCCAGCAGCCCAGAGATACAGGGGCCCGGGGAGCTGTTTTTT. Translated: CASSPEIQGPGELFF.

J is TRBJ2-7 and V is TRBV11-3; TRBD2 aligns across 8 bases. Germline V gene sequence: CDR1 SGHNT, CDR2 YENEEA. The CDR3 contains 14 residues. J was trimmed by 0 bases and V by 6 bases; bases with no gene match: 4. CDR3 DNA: TGTGCCAGCAGTTCTAGCGGGTCCTCCTACGAGCAGTACTTC. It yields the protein CASSSSGSSYEQYF.

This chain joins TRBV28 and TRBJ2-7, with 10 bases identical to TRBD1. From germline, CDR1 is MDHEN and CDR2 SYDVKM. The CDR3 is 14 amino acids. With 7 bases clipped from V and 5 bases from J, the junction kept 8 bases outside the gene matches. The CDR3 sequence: CASTSGTGVDEQYF. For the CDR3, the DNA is TGTGCCAGCACCTCAGGGACAGGGGTTGACGAGCAGTACTTC.